These 6 T cell receptor beta chains came from one sample sequenced in a study of identical twins. MiXCR, run by TCRdb on the 5' RACE reads, gives a single entry per CDR3 protein. In the table there are around 650,000 distinct CDR3 sequences, about 7.6% of which are singletons. These data were also filed under a second study, of yellow fever vaccine responses in identical twins.

Sequencing input: PBMCs. The receptor source for this set is a woman aged 18-30 years in good health.

This clonotype was seen ten or more times. The chain combines TRBV5-1 with TRBJ2-7, with 11 bases aligning to TRBD2. V shed 0 bases, J shed 3 bases, and the junction held 8 bases outside the gene matches. Germline V CDR1 and CDR2: SGHRS, YFSETQ. The CDR3 spans 17 residues. This chain's CDR3 is CASSLAGTSGQVYEQYF. CDR3 bases: TGCGCCAGCAGCTTGGCCGGGACTAGCGGCCAGGTCTACGAGCAGTACTTC. The full variable domain, its missing parts supplied by reference TRBV5-1 and TRBJ2-7, is KAGVTQTPRYLIKTRGQQVTLSCSPISGHRSVSWYQQTPGQGLQFLFEYFSETQRNKGNFPGRFSGRQFSNSRSEMNVSTLELGDSALYLCASSLAGTSGQVYEQYFGPGTRLTVT.

The chain carries TRBV27 and TRBJ1-4, with D possibly TRBD1 on 5 matching bases. Germline V gives CDR1 MNHEY, CDR2 SMNVEV (reference sequence). Trimming left V 1 base short and J 8 bases short, with 11 bases between. The CDR3 is 14 amino acids. CDR3 in amino acids: CASSLWDGREKLFF. For the CDR3, the DNA is TGTGCCAGCAGTTTATGGGACGGACGAGAAAAACTGTTTTTT. The entire variable domain, with the rest obtained from reference TRBV27 and TRBJ1-4, is as follows: EAQVTQNPRYLITVTGKKLTVTCSQNMNHEYMSWYRQDPGLGLRQIYYSMNVEVTDKGDVPEGYKVSRKEKRNFPLILESPSPNQTSLYFCASSLWDGREKLFFGSGTQLSVL.

V usage is TRBV7-6 and J usage is TRBJ2-1; TRBD2 agrees at 11 bases. The germline V gene has CDR1 SGHVS and CDR2 FNYEAQ. This CDR3 comprises 18 residues. The V and J ends lost 0 bases and 2 bases, in that order; junction bases with no gene match: 6. This CDR3 reads CASSLAPSGLAAYNEQFF. CDR3 nucleotide sequence: TGTGCCAGCAGCTTAGCCCCTTCGGGACTAGCGGCCTACAATGAGCAGTTCTTC.

This clonotype came up many times. The rearrangement links TRBV20-1 to TRBJ1-1, with D perhaps matching TRBD1 (6 bases). The V and J ends lost 0 bases and 4 bases respectively, with 12 bases between them. Germline CDR1 and CDR2: DFQATT and SNEGSKA (reference sequence). The length of the CDR3 is 14 residues. In nucleotides, the CDR3 is TGCAGTGCTAGAGATCAGGGGAGGCGCACTGAAGCTTTCTTT. Its protein is CSARDQGRRTEAFF.

This clonotype was counted at least ten times. The chain uses TRBV20-1 and TRBJ2-5; 9 nucleotides agree with TRBD2. Germline-derived CDR1 and CDR2 are DFQATT and SNEGSKA (reference sequence). J was trimmed by 5 bases and V by 8 bases; bases with no gene match: 9. This CDR3 contains 13 residues. Here the CDR3 reads CSFWRGGQETQYF. The DNA of the CDR3 is TGCAGTTTTTGGCGGGGGGGTCAGGAGACCCAGTACTTC.

This clonotype was detected ten times or more. The V gene is TRBV12-3 or TRBV12-4, the J gene TRBJ2-1; D possibly corresponds to TRBD1 (5 bases). The CDR3 is 15 residues long. Trimming took 3 bases from V and 8 from J, leaving 17 bases between them. CDR3 in amino acids: CASSFLGVRSDEQFF. The CDR3 bases are TGTGCCAGCAGTTTCCTAGGGGTGAGGTCGGATGAGCAGTTCTTC.